Here is one TCR beta chain with its context. This clone's antigen is unknown. Base qualities are missing; no much larger clone stands one base away. The tumor samples were collected prior to definitive surgery or chemotherapy. Genomic DNA was extracted by the MD Anderson Biospecimen Extraction Resource, and TCR sequencing was done by the MD Anderson Cancer Genomics Laboratory. The 80 to 90 tumor samples underwent high-throughput TCR profiling using ImmunoSEQ. Turning to the authors' computational methods: Richness (unique productive sequences), clonality, evenness and relatedness were included as repertoire diversity metrics, and similarity between samples was assessed with the Bhattacharyya coefficient. In a sensitivity analysis, TCRs with fewer than two reads were excluded, and consistent conclusions were obtained. TCRdb re-hosts the immuneACCESS table, in-frame sequences only. Its copies lack some clones; in the studies checked, an unresolved V gene accounts for under half of them, and the cause for the rest is not known. That table gives V, J and clone size, and the DNA gave D and trimming. The sample table shows 30,000 to 40,000 clones, and roughly 83% are seen once. 3% to 3.5% of the sample belongs to the ten largest clones.

Deletion took 8 bases off V and 0 bases off J, with a span of 11 bases between the germline ends. From cysteine to phenylalanine, the CDR3 is 15 amino acids long. Just CDR3 DNA is preserved here, 45 bases in frame from base 1. As encoded in the germline V gene, CDR1 is MNHEY while CDR2 is SVGAGI. This sample is part of a study of high-grade serous ovarian cancer treatment subgroups (dated by TCRdb to the early 2020s). Regarding the research as a whole: On average, each sample produced 14,000 to 15,000 sequencing reads and roughly 7,500 unique TCR beta rearrangements. Each patient contributed one primary tumor and two metastatic tumor samples, giving 90 samples in total. Of the approximately 30 patients in the cohort, around ten had no residual disease after primary surgery (R0), around ten were excellent NACT responders, and around ten were poor NACT responders. Under a laparoscopic triage algorithm, patients with high-grade serous ovarian cancer were grouped by complete gross resection or by neoadjuvant chemotherapy response, and the study profiled the TCR beta repertoires of these patients.

Points the paper makes about the study in general: The TCR repertoire analyses centered on CDR3, and CDR1 and CDR2 were not analyzed. TCR clonal relatedness was found to be positively correlated with neoantigen level and, by trend, with copy number variation and mutation load derived from whole-genome sequencing. Bulk tumor TCR sequencing lacked spatial information, limiting insight into HGSC tumor complexity and diversity. Repertoire similarity between tumors from the same patient ranged from roughly 0.095 to 0.8, while tumors from different patients showed almost no similarity.

The rearranged chain carries TRBV6-5 and TRBJ2-6; a weak D assignment points to TRBD1 (6 bases agree). Specimen: tumor tissue. This clonotype was sampled from a human donor with high-grade serous ovarian cancer. The DNA reads TGTGCCAGCGGGACATTCGTCTCTGGGGCCAACGTCCTGACTTTC. Its coded protein is CASGTFVSGANVLTF.